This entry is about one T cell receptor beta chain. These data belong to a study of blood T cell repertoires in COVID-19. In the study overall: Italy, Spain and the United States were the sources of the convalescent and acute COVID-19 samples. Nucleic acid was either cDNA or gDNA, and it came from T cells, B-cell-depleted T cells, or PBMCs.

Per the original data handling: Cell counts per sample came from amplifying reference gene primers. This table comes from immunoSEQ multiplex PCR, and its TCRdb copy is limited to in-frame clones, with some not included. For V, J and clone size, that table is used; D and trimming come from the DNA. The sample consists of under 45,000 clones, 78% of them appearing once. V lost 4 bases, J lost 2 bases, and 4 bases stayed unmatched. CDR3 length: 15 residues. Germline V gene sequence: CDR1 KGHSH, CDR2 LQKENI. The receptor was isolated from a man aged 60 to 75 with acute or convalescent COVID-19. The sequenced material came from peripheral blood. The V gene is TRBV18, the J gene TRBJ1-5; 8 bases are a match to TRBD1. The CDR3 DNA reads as TGTGCCAGCTCACAGACAGGGGATGGCAATCAGCCCCAGCATTTT. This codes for CASSQTGDGNQPQHF.